The sequence of this T cell receptor beta chain was determined in a study of T cells in women clearing cervical HPV infection (dated by TCRdb to 2017 to 2018). General notes on the study: The cases were under 30 women with histologically confirmed HPV16-related CIN3 or worse, and 2 of these cases were invasive cancers. Nested within Costa Rica's Guanacaste HPV Natural History Study, an exploratory proof-of-principle case-control study compared TCR repertoires across cervical HPV16 outcomes. For cases, a median interval of nearly 150 days, with an interquartile range of roughly 85 to 220 days, was observed between lesion detection and blood sampling. In the parent cohort, more than 8,500 women aged 18 or older were enrolled in Guanacaste, Costa Rica, during about 1993 to 1995 and then followed for less than nine years. A median age of approximately 32 years was observed in cases versus around 40 in controls, and no significant differences in baseline characteristics were found. Cases and controls were matched on age within five years and on year of sample collection. Blood from cases was collected at the visit where the lesion was first found, while blood from controls was collected once the infection could no longer be detected. Since HLA typing was available for only a few women, HLA type could not be ruled out as a confounder. As quality controls, five blinded duplicates were added to each group, bringing the total to 60 or so samples made up of some 50 participants and around 10 replicates. The controls were 25 or so women whose single incident HPV16 infection cleared within 12 months with no development of precancer or cancer.

Every participant had a single incident cervical HPV16 infection, and prevalent HPV16 infections were excluded. Cervical HPV DNA was detected by MY09/MY11 PCR and genotyped by dot-blot hybridization. About 15 mL of heparinized blood were centrifuged, and the buffy coat was aliquoted, frozen at -30°C, then stored at -80°C. Genomic DNA was extracted from buffy coat specimens using QIAGEN kits. Notes on this clone: Its recognized antigen is unknown. The read stops 3 residues short of the end of the CDR3; the missing end is completed from the germline J gene.

General conclusions and limits of the study: CIN3+ cases had significantly higher TCR repertoire richness than controls across sequencing depths, but evenness did not differ between the groups. The cross-sectional design could not show whether associations preceded infection or resulted from it; effector/memory subsets and HPV-specific T cells were not isolated. T-cell numbers per sample were unknown, so richness differences could reflect varying T-cell content rather than repertoire biology. Cases had lower TRBV6-7 relative abundance than controls (approximately 0.11% versus 0.16%; Bonferroni P = 0.0008). By combining richness with V gene abundances, random forest classifiers separated cases from controls with an estimated AUC of 0.83.

TCR beta CDR3 regions were amplified by multiplex PCR from an average of roughly 1.3 ug genomic DNA per sample using the immunoSEQ assay. The assay corrected primer bias using a complete synthetic TCR repertoire to establish an amplification baseline. Amplicons were sequenced on the Illumina platform. Under the source paper's analysis protocol: Sequences were error-corrected by clustering with frequency ratios and a modified nearest-neighbor algorithm, then analyzed in the immunoSEQ Analyzer with IMGT gene definitions. TCR richness and evenness were averaged over 20 rarefaction repeats at each rarefaction depth, excluding samples with fewer sequences than the depth. Wilcoxon rank sum tests with FDR correction were used to compare relative abundances of V, D and J genes between the groups. In the blinded duplicates, the intraclass correlation was 95.6% for TCR richness and averaged 76.4% across roughly 70 gene segments. This is the immuneACCESS table as TCRdb keeps it, with only in-frame sequences that have V and J called. A part of the clones is gone; compared with another copy, unresolved V genes explain less than half, and the rest is unexplained. V, J and clone size are taken as reported in that table, and D and trimming were inferred from the DNA itself. This sample's records show 19,000 or so clones. Together, the top ten hold 3.2% of the sample.

A distance of 14 bases separates the germline ends of V and J, which lose 5 bases and 6 bases respectively. The CDR3 sequence holds 12 residues, the cysteine and phenylalanine included. The CDR3 was read in part: 27 bases, with the frame set at base 1. The germline V gene supplies CDR1 SQVTM and CDR2 ANQGSEA. The sequence came from a woman between 18 and 70 years old with a cervical HPV16 infection that either progressed to CIN3+ or cleared (not recorded which). The chain was built from TRBV29-1 and TRBJ2-7; confidence is insufficient to name the D gene. Sequenced sample: blood buffy coat. CDR3 bases read: TGCAGCGTTAAAGTCACAGCCTCCGAG. It specifies CSVKVTASE. The whole CDR3 region reads CSVKVTASEQYF.